Listed below are T cell receptor beta chains from one sample, sequenced in a study of CD8+CD57+ T cells in acquired aplastic anemia. Via MiXCR, TCRdb re-called the reads, giving one row per CDR3 protein. There are 300,000 or so distinct CDR3 sequences in the sample; 45% to 70% occur only once, and around 8% lies in the top ten. Sequenced input: sorted CD4+, CD8+, or CD8+CD57+ T cells (not recorded which) from PBMCs. The receptor source for this set is a human donor with severe aplastic anemia or a healthy control (not recorded which). Each CDR3 is given with its conserved first and last residue. The order of the fields is V gene, D gene, CDR3 length, CDR3 protein. D genes are given only for firm matches.

TRBV7-8 | TRBD1 | 15 | CASSTTTGGRETQYF
TRBV2 | - | 12 | CASSDWAQPQHF
TRBV7-2 | - | 14 | CASSSPAGRDGYTF
TRBV5-1 | - | 16 | CASSSGTPLATDTQYF
TRBV5-1 | - | 14 | CASSRAGEEDTQYF
TRBV19 | - | 16 | CASSIDHQHSNQPQHF
TRBV19 | - | 15 | CASSRALPRGGELFF
TRBV6-5 | - | 11 | CASRVWETQYF
TRBV2 | - | 14 | CASRQDEQSAPAFF
TRBV2 | - | 12 | CASRKVNTEALF
TRBV5-1 | TRBD2 | 16 | CASSSTTSGSTDTQYF
TRBV20-1 | TRBD2 | 15 | CSARGGLAGVDTQYF
TRBV10-3 | TRBD1 | 14 | CASSAGGRYSPLHF
TRBV5-5 | - | 16 | CASSTGPFTRNTEAFF
TRBV20-1 | - | 14 | CSASSWQTQETQYF
TRBV2 | TRBD2 | 15 | CASRASGGQTDTQYF
TRBV20-1 | TRBD1 | 14 | CSAKPGTANTEAFF
TRBV7-6 | - | 13 | CASSFDKANTEAF
TRBV5-8 | - | 15 | CASSFSGTRQQEQYF
TRBV7-9 | TRBD2 | 17 | CASGGIGTSGRTDTQYF
TRBV5-6 | TRBD1 | 15 | CASSAPGTATYEQYF
TRBV20-1 | - | 11 | CSVQDDYGYTF
TRBV20-1 | TRBD1 | 17 | CSARPLTDRGSNYGYTF
TRBV24-1 | TRBD2 | 17 | CATSPRGGTSGYNEQFF
TRBV14 | TRBD2 | 15 | CASSLAGGLSYEQYF
TRBV15 | TRBD2 | 15 | CATSRTGLGADEQYF
TRBV7-8 | TRBD1 | 17 | CASSPSTGGSGANVLTF
TRBV7-2 | TRBD2 | 15 | CASSLSGRANGELFF
TRBV7-9 | - | 15 | CGSSLGTGRRETQYF
TRBV9 | - | 16 | CASSVGQGRKGETQYF
TRBV10-3 | - | 13 | CAITEDSAYEQYF
TRBV2 | - | 13 | CASSTNRNTEAFF
TRBV2 | - | 12 | CASSRGANTIYF
TRBV29-1 | - | 14 | CSVEFGTQGYEQYF
TRBV7-8 | - | 15 | CASSLVTEYQETQYF
TRBV20-1 | - | 13 | CSAPTLGNTEAFF
TRBV12-3/TRBV12-4 | - | 16 | CASPGGGTAGRQPQHF
TRBV12-3/TRBV12-4 | - | 14 | CASRDGGVSSPLHF
TRBV30 | - | 14 | CARSVFGYNTEAFF
TRBV19 | - | 15 | CASSIAGRLNTEAFF
TRBV27 | - | 16 | CASQQSLGTPNSPLHF
TRBV7-9 | - | 15 | CASSPSQGRVETQYF
TRBV7-9 | - | 12 | CASSPKNTEAFF
TRBV10-3 | - | 14 | CAISRTESSYEQYF
TRBV10-3 | - | 15 | CAISGGVTRDQPQHF
TRBV2 | TRBD1 | 15 | CASTTRTGWTYEQYF
TRBV12-5 | - | 18 | CASGLGMTTARGDQPQHF
TRBV4-3 | TRBD1 | 15 | CASSPWGQQGYEQYF
TRBV5-8 | TRBD1 | 14 | CASSWGTDTGELFF
TRBV7-2 | TRBD2 | 15 | CASLAGGPRTDTQYF
TRBV7-2 | TRBD2 | 20 | CASSLGRRLAGGPGFNEQFF
TRBV2 | TRBD2 | 16 | CASSEALSLAGNEQFF
TRBV29-1 | TRBD1 | 14 | CSVGGQGTYNEQFF
TRBV29-1 | - | 14 | CSVEGRRLAATQYF
TRBV13 | TRBD2 | 13 | CARSPGGGDTQYF